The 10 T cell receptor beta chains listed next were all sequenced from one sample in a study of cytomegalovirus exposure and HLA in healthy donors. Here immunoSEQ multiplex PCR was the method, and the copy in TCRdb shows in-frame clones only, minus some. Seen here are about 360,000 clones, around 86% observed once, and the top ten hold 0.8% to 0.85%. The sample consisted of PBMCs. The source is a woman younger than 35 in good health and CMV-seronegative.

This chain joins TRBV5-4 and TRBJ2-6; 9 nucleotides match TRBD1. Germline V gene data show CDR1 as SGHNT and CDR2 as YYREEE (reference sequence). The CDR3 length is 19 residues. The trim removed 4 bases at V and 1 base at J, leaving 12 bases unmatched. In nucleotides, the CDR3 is TGTGCCAGCAGCCCTCGGCGGACAGGGGCAATTTCTGGGGCCAACGTCCTGACTTTC. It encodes CASSPRRTGAISGANVLTF.

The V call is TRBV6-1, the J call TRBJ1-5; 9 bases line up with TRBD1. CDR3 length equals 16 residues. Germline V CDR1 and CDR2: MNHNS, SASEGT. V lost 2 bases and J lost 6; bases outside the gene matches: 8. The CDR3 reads CASSETWTGVFQPQHF. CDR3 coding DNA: TGTGCCAGCAGTGAAACTTGGACAGGGGTTTTTCAGCCCCAGCATTTT.

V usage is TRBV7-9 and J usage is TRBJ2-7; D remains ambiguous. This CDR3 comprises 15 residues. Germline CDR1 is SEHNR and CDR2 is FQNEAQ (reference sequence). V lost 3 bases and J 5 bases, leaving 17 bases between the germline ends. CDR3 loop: CASSLGWALAHEQYF. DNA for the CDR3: TGTGCCAGCAGCTTGGGTTGGGCCCTTGCGCACGAGCAGTACTTC.

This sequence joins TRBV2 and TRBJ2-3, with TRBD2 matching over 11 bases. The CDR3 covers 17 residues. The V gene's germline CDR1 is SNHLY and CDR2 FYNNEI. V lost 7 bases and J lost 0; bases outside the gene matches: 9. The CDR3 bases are TGTGCCAGCATAAGGTCTAGCGGGAGGTCTAGCACAGATACGCAGTATTTT. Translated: CASIRSSGRSSTDTQYF.

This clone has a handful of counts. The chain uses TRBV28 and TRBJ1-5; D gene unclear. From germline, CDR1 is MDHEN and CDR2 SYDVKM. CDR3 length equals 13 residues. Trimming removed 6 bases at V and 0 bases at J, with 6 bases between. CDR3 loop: CASRLYSNQPQHF. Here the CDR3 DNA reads TGTGCCAGCAGGCTATATAGCAATCAGCCCCAGCATTTT. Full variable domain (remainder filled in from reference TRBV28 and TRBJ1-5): DVKVTQSSRYLVKRTGEKVFLECVQDMDHENMFWYRQDPGLGLRLIYFSYDVKMKEKGDIPEGYSVSREKKERFSLILESASTNQTSMYLCASRLYSNQPQHFGDGTRLSIL.

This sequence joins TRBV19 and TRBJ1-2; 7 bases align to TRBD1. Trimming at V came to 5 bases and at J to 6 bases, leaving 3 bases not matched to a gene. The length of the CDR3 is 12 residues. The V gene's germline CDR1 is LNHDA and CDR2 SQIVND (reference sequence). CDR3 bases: TGTGCCAGTAGTTACAGGGGAAATGGCTACACCTTC. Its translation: CASSYRGNGYTF.

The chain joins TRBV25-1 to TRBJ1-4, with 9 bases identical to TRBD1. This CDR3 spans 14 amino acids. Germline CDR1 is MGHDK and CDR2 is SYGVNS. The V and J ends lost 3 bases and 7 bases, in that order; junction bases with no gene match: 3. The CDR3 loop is CASSDRDRAEKLFF. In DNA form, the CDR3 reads TGTGCCAGCAGTGACCGGGACAGGGCTGAAAAACTGTTTTTT.

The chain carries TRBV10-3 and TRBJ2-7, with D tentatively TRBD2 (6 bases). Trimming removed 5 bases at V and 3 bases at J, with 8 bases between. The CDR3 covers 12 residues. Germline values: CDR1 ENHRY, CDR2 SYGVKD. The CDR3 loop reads CAISSDYYEQYF. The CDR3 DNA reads TGTGCCATCAGTTCGGACTACTACGAGCAGTACTTC.

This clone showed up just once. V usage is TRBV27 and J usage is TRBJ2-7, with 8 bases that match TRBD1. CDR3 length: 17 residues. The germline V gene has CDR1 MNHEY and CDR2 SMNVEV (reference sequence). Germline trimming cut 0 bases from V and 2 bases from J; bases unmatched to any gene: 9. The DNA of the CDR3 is TGTGCCAGCAGTTTATCCCGCACCGGGACAGGAGCCTACGAGCAGTACTTC. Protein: CASSLSRTGTGAYEQYF.

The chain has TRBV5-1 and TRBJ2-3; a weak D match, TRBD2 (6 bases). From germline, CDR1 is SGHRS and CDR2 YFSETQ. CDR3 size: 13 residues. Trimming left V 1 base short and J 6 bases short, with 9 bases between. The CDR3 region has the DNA TGCGCCAGCAGCTTGCGAGCGGGTGATACGCAGTATTTT. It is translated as CASSLRAGDTQYF.